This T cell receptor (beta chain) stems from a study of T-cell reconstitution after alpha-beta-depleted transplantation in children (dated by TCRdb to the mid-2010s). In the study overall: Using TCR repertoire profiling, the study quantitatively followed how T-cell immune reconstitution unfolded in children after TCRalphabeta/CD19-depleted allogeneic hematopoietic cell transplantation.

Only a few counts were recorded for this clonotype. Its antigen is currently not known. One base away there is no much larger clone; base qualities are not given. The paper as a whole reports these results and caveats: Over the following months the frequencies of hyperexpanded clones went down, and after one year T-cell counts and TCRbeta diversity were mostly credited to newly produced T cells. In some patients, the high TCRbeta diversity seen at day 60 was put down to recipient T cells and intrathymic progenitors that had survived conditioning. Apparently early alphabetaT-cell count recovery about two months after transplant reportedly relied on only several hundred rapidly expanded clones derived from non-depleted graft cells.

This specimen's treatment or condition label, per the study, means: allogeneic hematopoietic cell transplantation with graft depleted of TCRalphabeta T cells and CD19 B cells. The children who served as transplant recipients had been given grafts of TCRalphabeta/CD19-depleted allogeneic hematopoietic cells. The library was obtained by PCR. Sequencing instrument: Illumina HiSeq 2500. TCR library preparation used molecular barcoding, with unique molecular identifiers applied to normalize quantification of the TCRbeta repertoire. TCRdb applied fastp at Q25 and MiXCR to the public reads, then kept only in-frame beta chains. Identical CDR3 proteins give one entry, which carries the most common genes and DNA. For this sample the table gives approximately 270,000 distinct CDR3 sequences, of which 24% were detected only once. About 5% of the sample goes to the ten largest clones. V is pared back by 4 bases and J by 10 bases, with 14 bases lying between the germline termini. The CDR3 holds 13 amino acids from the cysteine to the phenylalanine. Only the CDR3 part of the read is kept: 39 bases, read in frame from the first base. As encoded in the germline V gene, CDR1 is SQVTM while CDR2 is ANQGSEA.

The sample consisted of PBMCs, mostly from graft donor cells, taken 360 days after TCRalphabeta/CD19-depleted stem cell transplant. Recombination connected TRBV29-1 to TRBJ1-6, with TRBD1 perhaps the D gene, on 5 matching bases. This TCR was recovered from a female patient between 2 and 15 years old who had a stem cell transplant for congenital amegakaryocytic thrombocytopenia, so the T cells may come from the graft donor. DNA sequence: TGCAGCGTTGCCCAGGGAGTCAACTCACCCCTCCACTTT. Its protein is CSVAQGVNSPLHF.